The following is a T cell receptor beta chain sequence with its context. What it binds is unknown. The CDR3 sequence is 15 residues long. V trimming: 6 bases; J trimming: 2 bases; junction bases outside the gene matches: 7. Per germline, CDR1 MNHEY and CDR2 SMNVEV (reference sequence). PCR amplification relied on 60 Vbeta primers (plus 13 Jbeta primers). Repertoires were generated with immunoSEQ multiplex PCR, while TCRdb's copy carries only in-frame clones and drops some. The top ten hold approximately 3.4% of the sample, which has fewer than 60,000 clones, about 80% seen once. This sample stems from a study of cytomegalovirus exposure and HLA in healthy donors. General study findings and limits: Earlier analysis looked at TCR beta V segments, and most were productive about 87% or about 30% of the time. Upon later analysis, TCR association rates were observed to vary by HLA locus, being highest for DRB1 and lowest for HLA-C. In presence/absence analyses, roughly uniform sequencing depth across donors was assumed. Researchers catalogued approximately 170 TCR beta chains as cytomegalovirus-associated.

Sequenced input: PBMCs. The chain joins TRBV27 to TRBJ2-1; 7 nucleotides agree with TRBD1. The sequence came from a woman between 40 and 55 years old in good health and CMV-seropositive. In DNA form, the CDR3 reads TGTGCCAGCAGACAGGGGACGCGGGCCTACAATGAGCAGTTCTTC. It encodes CASRQGTRAYNEQFF.